The next 8 T cell receptor beta chains were all read from a single sample in a study of blood T cells in healthy people across ages. The use of a sample-barcoded 5' primer and a J-beta primer mix characterized a second PCR of about 7 to 12 cycles. TCRdb redid the calling of the 5' RACE reads with MiXCR, one entry per CDR3 protein. The table includes around 800,000 distinct CDR3 sequences, more than 35% detected once. The sample comprised blood. All receptors come from an elderly man in good health.

This clonotype occurred many times. This sequence joins TRBV27 and TRBJ2-7; 8 bases map to TRBD1. V shed 2 bases and J 1 base; nucleotides not matched to a gene: 7. CDR3 size: 16 residues. Germline values: CDR1 MNHEY, CDR2 SMNVEV (reference sequence). DNA of the CDR3: TGTGCCAGCAGTTTACTGACAGGGGTATCTTCCTACGAGCAGTACTTC. It encodes CASSLLTGVSSYEQYF.

The genes are TRBV6-2 or TRBV6-3 and TRBJ2-7, with D possibly called TRBD1 or TRBD2 (5 bases each). This CDR3 is 13 amino acids long. V was cut by 8 bases and J by 1 base, with 12 bases left in between. From germline, CDR1 is MNHEY and CDR2 SVGEGT. CDR3 in amino acids: CASVGTASYEQYF. For the CDR3, the DNA is TGTGCCAGCGTAGGGACGGCTTCCTACGAGCAGTACTTC.

With respect to this clonotype: With a much larger clone just one base away, this may be a read error. The rearrangement links TRBV7-2 to TRBJ1-2; 7 positions agree with TRBD1. Germline CDR1 is SGHTA and CDR2 is FQGNSA. J was trimmed by 8 bases and V by 5 bases; bases with no gene match: 11. The CDR3 spans 14 residues. The CDR3 DNA reads as TGTGCCAGCAGCGTAGGGCAGGGGGTACGGGGCTACACCTTC. This sequence encodes CASSVGQGVRGYTF.

This clonotype turned up a few times. The genes are TRBV20-1 and TRBJ2-7; TRBD2 might be the D (6 bases). CDR1 is DFQATT, CDR2 SNEGSKA, per germline (reference sequence). The CDR3 runs 14 residues. Deletions cut 3 bases from V and 7 bases from J, with 19 bases between. The CDR3, as DNA: TGCAGTGCTAGTGGAGGGGAGACCCCCAGGGAGCAGTACTTC. Protein product: CSASGGETPREQYF.

This clonotype was recorded a few times. The chain links TRBV7-2 to TRBJ1-5; D gene uncertain. Between the trimmed V and J ends, which lost 3 bases and 5 bases, there was a span of 14 bases. CDR3 size: 15 residues. Per the germline V gene, CDR1 is SGHTA and CDR2 is FQGNSA. The CDR3 region has the DNA TGTGCCAGCAGCTTGGGAGGCGGGAGTCATCAGCCCCAGCATTTT. It translates to CASSLGGGSHQPQHF.

This clonotype was seen more than once but under ten times. V gene TRBV12-3 or TRBV12-4 combines with J gene TRBJ2-3, with a tentative D call TRBD1 (5 bases). The V and J ends lost 2 bases and 3 bases respectively, with 9 bases between them. The CDR3 extends over 14 amino acids. CDR3 residues: CASSLIRTTDTQYF. Here the CDR3 DNA reads TGTGCCAGCAGTTTAATACGGACAACAGATACGCAGTATTTT.

This chain joins TRBV7-2 and TRBJ2-2; 7 positions match TRBD1. The trim removed 5 bases at V and 6 bases at J, leaving 9 bases unmatched. CDR1 is SGHTA and CDR2 is FQGNSA in the germline V gene. The CDR3 is 15 amino acids. The CDR3 nucleotides are TGTGCCAGCAGCCCGCAAGGGACAGATCCCGGGGAGCTGTTTTTT. Translating it yields CASSPQGTDPGELFF.

This clonotype was counted between two and nine times. The CDR3 DNA follows: TGTGCCTGGGGACAGGGAACTAACACTGAAGCTTTCTTT. The encoded protein is CAWGQGTNTEAFF. The V call is TRBV30, the J call TRBJ1-1; 8 nucleotides align to TRBD1. The germline gives CDR1 GTSNPN, CDR2 SVGIG (reference sequence). Unmatched junction bases numbered 4, after V lost 5 bases and J lost 2 bases. CDR3 size: 13 residues.